Below are 18 T cell receptor beta chains sequenced from a single sample in a study of CD8+ T cells in alopecia areata. RNA, once extracted, was reverse transcribed into cDNA for use as the sequencing template. Produced via immunoSEQ multiplex PCR; TCRdb's table is partial and in-frame only. The repertoire consists of 93,000 or so clones, with 55% occurring once and the leading ten covering roughly 8.8%. Sequencing input: CD4+ T cells sorted from blood. The origin of the receptors is a human donor in good health.

About this clone: This may stem from a read error, because a much larger clone lies one nucleotide away. The V call is TRBV14, the J call TRBJ2-3; D unresolved. V lost 4 bases and J 2 bases, leaving 4 bases between the germline ends. Germline V gene lookup returns CDR1 SGHDN and CDR2 FVKESK. The CDR3 spans 12 residues. The DNA of the CDR3 is TGTGCCAGCAGCCCCTACACAGATACGCAGTATTTT. Protein: CASSPYTDTQYF.

CDR3 sequence: CATRGVGGGELFF. CDR3 coding DNA: TGTGCCACCAGAGGGGTCGGCGGCGGGGAGCTGTTTTTT. This chain links TRBV15 with TRBJ2-2, with a possible D match to TRBD1 (5 bases). Trimming took off 6 bases at V and 7 bases at J, with 12 bases between the two ends. This CDR3 has 13 amino acids. Germline V gene data show CDR1 as LNHNV and CDR2 as YYDKDF (reference sequence).

V gene TRBV7-2 combines with J gene TRBJ1-1, with no clear D. The CDR3 is made up of 12 amino acids. In germline, CDR1 is SGHTA, CDR2 FQGNSA. Trimming removed 3 bases at V and 3 bases at J, with 5 bases between. The CDR3 DNA is TGTGCCAGCAGCTTTTTCCACACTGAAGCTTTCTTT. It is translated as CASSFFHTEAFF. Based on the CDR3 plus reference TRBV7-2 and TRBJ1-1, the full variable domain is GAGVSQSPSNKVTEKGKDVELRCDPISGHTALYWYRQSLGQGLEFLIYFQGNSAPDKSGLPSDRFSAERTGGSVSTLTIQRTQQEDSAVYLCASSFFHTEAFFGQGTRLTVV.

The chain employs TRBV10-3 and TRBJ1-6, with D possibly being TRBD1 (6 bases). Germline V gene lookup returns CDR1 ENHRY and CDR2 SYGVKD. The CDR3 runs to 16 residues. Trimming pared 6 bases from V and 7 bases from J, leaving 19 bases between. The CDR3 region has the DNA TGTGCCATCAGAGATACAGGGAGGGCAGGGAATTCACCCCTCCACTTT. Protein: CAIRDTGRAGNSPLHF.

This clone was seen a few times. The chain couples TRBV4-3 to TRBJ1-1, with D hard to call. The germline gives CDR1 LGHNA, CDR2 YSLEER. Trimming removed 4 bases from V and 1 base from J, with 16 bases in between. The CDR3 totals 16 residues. The CDR3 loop is CASSRDYFHGNTEAFF. The DNA of the CDR3 is TGCGCCAGCAGCCGTGATTACTTTCACGGGAACACTGAAGCTTTCTTT.

The V call is TRBV2, the J call TRBJ2-2; D is perhaps TRBD1 (5 bases). The V and J ends lost 7 bases and 1 base respectively, with 10 bases between them. Germline loops: CDR1 SNHLY, CDR2 FYNNEI. The CDR3 totals 14 residues. The CDR3 loop reads CASTSGWNTGELFF. The CDR3 bases are TGTGCCAGCACTTCAGGGTGGAACACCGGGGAGCTGTTTTTT. The entire variable domain, with the rest obtained from reference TRBV2 and TRBJ2-2, is as follows: EPEVTQTPSHQVTQMGQEVILRCVPISNHLYFYWYRQILGQKVEFLVSFYNNEISEKSEIFDDQFSVERPDGSNFTLKIRSTKLEDSAMYFCASTSGWNTGELFFGEGSRLTVL.

The genes are TRBV15 and TRBJ2-7; D is tentatively TRBD1 or TRBD2 (5 bases each). This CDR3 has 14 residues. With 0 bases removed from V and 3 bases from J, the gap between germline ends came to 9 bases. Looked up from germline, CDR1 is LNHNV and CDR2 is YYDKDF (reference sequence). The CDR3 coding sequence is TGTGCCACCAGCAGAGATCGGGACCACTACGAGCAGTACTTC. Residues: CATSRDRDHYEQYF.

This sequence joins TRBV18 and TRBJ1-2; TRBD1 matches 8 bases. The V and J ends lost 5 bases and 6 bases, in that order; junction bases with no gene match: 2. The CDR3 spans 12 residues. CDR1 is KGHSH, CDR2 LQKENI, per germline. The CDR3 nucleotides read TGTGCCAGCTCAGCGACAGGGGATGGCTACACCTTC. Amino acid sequence: CASSATGDGYTF.

V usage is TRBV7-2 and J usage is TRBJ2-3; TRBD2 matches 9 bases. The V segment lost 6 bases and the J segment 1 base; nucleotides outside the gene matches: 14. From germline, CDR1 is SGHTA and CDR2 FQGNSA. The CDR3 sequence is 18 residues long. The CDR3 spells CASSIARPAGGRTDTQYF. CDR3 coding DNA: TGTGCCAGCAGTATTGCCCGGCCAGCGGGGGGACGCACAGATACGCAGTATTTT.

The J gene is TRBJ2-3, the V gene TRBV29-1; D gene unclear. In germline, CDR1 is SQVTM, CDR2 ANQGSEA. The CDR3 extends over 13 amino acids. Trimming pared 5 bases from V and 6 bases from J, leaving 15 bases between. CDR3 amino acids: CSVLDGARDTQYF. The DNA for the CDR3 is TGCAGCGTTCTGGACGGAGCTAGGGATACGCAGTATTTT.

V gene TRBV30 combines with J gene TRBJ2-7; 8 bases line up with TRBD2. V was clipped by 2 bases and J by 5 bases; unmatched bases: 8. The CDR3 runs 14 residues. Germline CDR1 is GTSNPN and CDR2 is SVGIG (reference sequence). CDR3 in DNA: TGTGCCTGGAGTCCCCGGACTAGCTCTCACGAGCAGTACTTC. Its protein product is CAWSPRTSSHEQYF.

J is TRBJ1-3 and V is TRBV5-6; possible D gene TRBD1, 5 bases. Trimming removed 7 bases at V and 4 bases at J, with 12 bases between. Germline CDR1 is SGHDT and CDR2 is YYEEEE. The CDR3 spans 13 residues. The CDR3 reads CASGIGAGNTIYF. CDR3 sequence (DNA): TGTGCCAGCGGTATAGGGGCCGGAAACACCATATATTTT. Together with reference TRBV5-6 and TRBJ1-3, the CDR3 gives the full variable domain: DAGVTQSPTHLIKTRGQQVTLRCSPKSGHDTVSWYQQALGQGPQFIFQYYEEEERQRGNFPDRFSGHQFPNYSSELNVNALLLGDSALYLCASGIGAGNTIYFGEGSWLTVV.

The V gene is TRBV29-1, the J gene TRBJ1-1, with D hard to call. Per germline, CDR1 SQVTM and CDR2 ANQGSEA. Trimming shortened V by 4 bases and J by 3 bases, and 9 bases separated the two germline ends. The CDR3 spans 12 residues. The CDR3 here is CSVGTGYTEAFF. CDR3 in DNA: TGCAGCGTTGGGACCGGGTACACTGAAGCTTTCTTT.

The rearrangement uses TRBV7-3 and TRBJ2-7, with 7 bases that match TRBD1. With 0 bases clipped from V and 2 bases from J, the junction kept 1 base outside the gene matches. Per germline, CDR1 SGHTA and CDR2 FQGTGA. The CDR3 extends over 14 amino acids. DNA for the CDR3: TGTGCCAGCAGCTTAACGGGACAGACCTACGAGCAGTACTTC. It yields the protein CASSLTGQTYEQYF.

The J gene is TRBJ2-3, the V gene TRBV6-1; perhaps TRBD1 as D (5 bases). Germline CDR1 and CDR2: MNHNS and SASEGT. The CDR3 runs 11 residues. Trimming shortened V by 5 bases and J by 9 bases, and 9 bases separated the two germline ends. This CDR3 reads CASSWPGTQYF. The CDR3 coding sequence is TGTGCCAGCAGTTGGCCAGGGACGCAGTATTTT.

The CDR3 bases are TGTGCCAGTAGTATAAATCGGGAGTCGAATTCACCCCTCCACTTT. As protein: CASSINRESNSPLHF. This rearrangement joins TRBV19 to TRBJ1-6; unclear D gene. Trimming removed 2 bases at V and 7 bases at J, with 12 bases between. Germline-derived CDR1 and CDR2 are LNHDA and SQIVND (reference sequence). The CDR3 has 15 amino acids.

This clone was counted only a few times. This chain links TRBV18 with TRBJ1-3; D not resolved. The germline V and J ends were trimmed by 3 bases and 0 bases, with 6 bases remaining between them. The germline gives CDR1 KGHSH, CDR2 LQKENI. The length of the CDR3 is 14 residues. The CDR3 region is CASSPQSSGNTIYF. The CDR3 DNA follows: TGTGCCAGCTCACCCCAGAGCTCTGGAAACACCATATATTTT.

The chain carries TRBV7-2 and TRBJ1-3; the D is unclear. Germline V gives CDR1 SGHTA, CDR2 FQGNSA. With 2 bases removed from V and 2 bases from J, the gap between germline ends came to 7 bases. The CDR3 is 14 residues long. CDR3: CASSLSRAGNTIYF. Here the CDR3 DNA reads TGTGCCAGCAGCTTAAGCAGAGCTGGAAACACCATATATTTT.